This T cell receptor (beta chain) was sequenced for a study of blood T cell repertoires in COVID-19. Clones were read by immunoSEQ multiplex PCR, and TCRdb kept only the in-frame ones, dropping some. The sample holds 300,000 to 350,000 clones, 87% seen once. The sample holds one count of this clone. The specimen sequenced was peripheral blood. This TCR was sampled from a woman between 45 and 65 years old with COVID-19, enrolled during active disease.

CDR3 nucleotide sequence: TGTGCCAGCTTCCTAGCGGGAGGTGCCGGAGATACGCAGTATTTT. As protein: CASFLAGGAGDTQYF. This rearrangement joins TRBV13 to TRBJ2-3, with TRBD2 matching 11 bases. Germline CDR1 and CDR2: PRHDT and FYEKMQ (reference sequence). V was pared by 8 bases and J by 5 bases, with 9 bases of the junction left unmatched. CDR3 size: 15 residues.